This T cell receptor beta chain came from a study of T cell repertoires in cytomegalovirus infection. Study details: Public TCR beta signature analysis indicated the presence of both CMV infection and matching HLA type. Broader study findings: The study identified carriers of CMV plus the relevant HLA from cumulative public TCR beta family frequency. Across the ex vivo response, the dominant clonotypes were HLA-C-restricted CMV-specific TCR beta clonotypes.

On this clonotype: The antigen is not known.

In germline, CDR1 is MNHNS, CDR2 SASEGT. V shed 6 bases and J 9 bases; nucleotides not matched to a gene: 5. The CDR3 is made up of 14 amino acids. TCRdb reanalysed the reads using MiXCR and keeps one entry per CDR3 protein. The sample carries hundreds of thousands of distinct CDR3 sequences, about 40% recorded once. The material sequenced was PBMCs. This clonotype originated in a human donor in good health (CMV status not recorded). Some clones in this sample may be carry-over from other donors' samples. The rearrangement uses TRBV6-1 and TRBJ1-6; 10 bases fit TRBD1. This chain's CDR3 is CASRDGQGGSPLHF. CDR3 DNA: TGTGCCAGCAGGGACGGACAGGGGGGTTCACCCCTCCACTTT.